Listed below are T cell receptor beta chains from one sample, sequenced in a study of vaccination effects on CD4 cells after COVID-19. TCRdb's copy holds only in-frame clones and misses some; the assay was immunoSEQ multiplex PCR. The table includes tens of thousands of clones, roughly four fifths detected once. No cognate antigen is known for these TCRs. Material: CD4+ T cells from PBMCs cultured without peptide, obtained before COVID-19 vaccination. All receptors derive from a human donor who received a COVID-19 vaccine. Each CDR3 is given with its conserved first and last residue. A D gene is named only where the DNA matches it firmly. Clone size is not always given. Where it is, it says once, few, many or a class for expanded clones.

cdr3_aa cdr3_nt clone_size d_call j_call v_call
CASSQDPGRGYGYTF TGTGCCAGCAGCCAAGATCCAGGACGGGGCTATGGCTACACCTTC NA NA TRBJ1-2 TRBV3-1/TRBV3-2
CASSPDPDIYSDTQYF TGTGCCAGCAGCCCCGACCCGGACATTTACTCGGATACGCAGTATTTT NA NA TRBJ2-3 TRBV3-1/TRBV3-2
CASSKIGRGFNQPQHF TGTGCCAGCAGCAAAATAGGGAGGGGGTTCAATCAGCCCCAGCATTTT few NA TRBJ1-5 TRBV21-1
CASSFLNRDGYTF TGTGCCAGCAGCTTTTTGAACAGGGATGGCTACACCTTC NA NA TRBJ1-2 TRBV5-4
CASSPSGYYGYTF TGTGCCAGCAGCCCTTCAGGGTACTATGGCTACACCTTC few NA TRBJ1-2 TRBV7-9
CASSYRDSPLHF TGTGCCAGTAGTTATAGGGATTCACCCCTCCACTTT NA NA TRBJ1-6 TRBV19
CASSPGGGRTDTQYF TGCGCCAGCAGCCCCGGTGGGGGGAGAACAGATACGCAGTATTTT once NA TRBJ2-3 TRBV4-1
CASSLGGTGFNSPLHF TGTGCCAGCAGCTTGGGTGGGACAGGATTTAATTCACCCCTCCACTTT NA TRBD1 TRBJ1-6 TRBV5-8
CASSEALRAKNIQYF TGTGCCAGCAGTGAAGCGCTGAGGGCCAAAAACATTCAGTACTTC few NA TRBJ2-4 TRBV2
CASSRQEGPEAFF TGTGCCAGTAGTAGACAGGAAGGCCCTGAAGCTTTCTTT once NA TRBJ1-1 TRBV19
CASSPQKGGTNEKLFF TGTGCCAGCTCACCCCAGAAGGGGGGAACTAATGAAAAACTGTTTTTT few NA TRBJ1-4 TRBV18
CASSSDAYYGYTF TGCGCCAGCAGCTCGGACGCCTACTATGGCTACACCTTC NA NA TRBJ1-2 TRBV5-1
CASSLWGLAGVSYEQYF TGTGCCAGCAGTTTATGGGGGCTAGCGGGGGTCTCCTACGAGCAGTACTTC NA TRBD2 TRBJ2-7 TRBV28
CASSPTSGSQKQYF TGTGCTAGCAGCCCGACTAGCGGGAGCCAAAAGCAGTACTTC NA TRBD2 TRBJ2-7 TRBV7-7
CASSRRQAATFYGYTF TGTGCCAGTAGTCGACGACAGGCCGCCACCTTCTATGGCTACACCTTC NA NA TRBJ1-2 TRBV19
CAWSAQRGNQPQHF TGTGCCTGGAGTGCCCAACGTGGCAATCAGCCCCAGCATTTT NA NA TRBJ1-5 TRBV30
CSVARGQETQYF TGCAGCGTTGCGAGGGGGCAAGAGACCCAGTACTTC NA NA TRBJ2-5 TRBV29-1
CASSSIGSTPNSPLHF TGTGCCAGCAGCTCGATTGGCTCGACTCCAAATTCACCCCTCCACTTT NA NA TRBJ1-6 TRBV5-5
CASSLGSGRGNTIYF TGCGCCAGCAGCTTGGGATCGGGGCGCGGAAACACCATATATTTT few NA TRBJ1-3 TRBV5-1
CASSPQGSGQPQHF TGTGCCAGCAGCCCACAGGGCTCGGGACAGCCCCAGCATTTT NA NA TRBJ1-5 TRBV7-2
CASSFSGSLGDTQYF TGTGCCAGCAGCTTTAGCGGTTCCCTCGGAGATACGCAGTATTTT NA NA TRBJ2-3 TRBV7-2
CSVGAQGTEAFF TGCAGCGTTGGGGCCCAGGGCACTGAAGCTTTCTTT NA NA TRBJ1-1 TRBV29-1
CASSPPGQGAVGELFF TGTGCCAGCTCACCACCGGGACAGGGGGCAGTCGGGGAGCTGTTTTTT NA TRBD1 TRBJ2-2 TRBV18
CASFAAGGGKEAFF TGTGCCAGCTTTGCCGCGGGGGGGGGAAAAGAAGCTTTCTTT NA NA TRBJ1-1 TRBV7-9
CASSLVETGELFF TGTGCCAGCAGCTTAGTGGAAACGGGGGAGCTGTTTTTT NA NA TRBJ2-2 TRBV7-8
CASSLSRRDQPQHF TGTGCCAGCAGTTTATCCCGACGCGATCAGCCCCAGCATTTT NA NA TRBJ1-5 TRBV27
CASSRDRGRREQYF TGTGCCAGCAGTCGGGACAGGGGGCGGCGCGAGCAGTACTTC NA TRBD1 TRBJ2-7 TRBV6-5
CASSRDRGPNYGYTF TGCGCCAGCAGCCGGGACAGGGGGCCGAATTATGGCTACACCTTC NA TRBD1 TRBJ1-2 TRBV5-1
CASSFARPTDTQYF TGTGCCAGCAGCTTTGCCAGGCCCACAGATACGCAGTATTTT NA NA TRBJ2-3 TRBV7-2
CASRGGAMNTEAFF TGTGCCAGCCGCGGGGGAGCCATGAACACTGAAGCTTTCTTT NA NA TRBJ1-1 TRBV6-5
CASSEDRTQPQHF TGTGCCAGCAGTGAAGATAGAACGCAGCCCCAGCATTTT NA NA TRBJ1-5 TRBV6-1
CASSLAIAGGPQETQYF TGCGCCAGCAGCTTGGCCATAGCGGGGGGGCCCCAAGAGACCCAGTACTTC few TRBD2 TRBJ2-5 TRBV5-1
CASSRGVNEQFF TGTGCCAGCTCGAGGGGGGTCAATGAGCAGTTCTTC NA NA TRBJ2-1 TRBV18
CASSLVASGATDTQYF TGCGCCAGCAGCTTGGTGGCTAGCGGGGCCACAGATACGCAGTATTTT NA TRBD2 TRBJ2-3 TRBV5-1
CASRPFRTVVSEQYF TGTGCCAGCAGGCCGTTCCGGACAGTAGTCTCCGAGCAGTACTTC NA NA TRBJ2-7 TRBV27
CASSLGSGTSNTEAFF TGCGCCAGCAGCTTAGGGTCCGGGACATCGAACACTGAAGCTTTCTTT NA NA TRBJ1-1 TRBV5-1
CASSSQGAGQPQHF TGTGCCAGCAGTTCCCAGGGGGCTGGACAGCCCCAGCATTTT NA TRBD1 TRBJ1-5 TRBV6-5
CASSGQEGAVLYGYTF TGTGCCAGCAGTGGTCAAGAGGGGGCGGTTTTATATGGCTACACCTTC NA TRBD1 TRBJ1-2 TRBV6-1
CASSLTGGGQAFF TGTGCCAGCAGCTTGACAGGGGGCGGACAAGCTTTCTTT NA TRBD1 TRBJ1-1 TRBV7-8
CASSITGLSNQPQHF TGTGCCAGCTCAATAACAGGGCTTAGCAATCAGCCCCAGCATTTT NA NA TRBJ1-5 TRBV18
CASSLHRFQPQHF TGTGCCAGCAGTTTACACAGGTTTCAGCCCCAGCATTTT NA NA TRBJ1-5 TRBV27
CASSLGATGSTEAFF TGCGCCAGCAGCTTGGGGGCGACAGGGAGTACTGAAGCTTTCTTT NA TRBD1 TRBJ1-1 TRBV5-1
CASSPLAGELFF TGTGCCAGCAGCCCCTTGGCCGGGGAGCTGTTTTTT NA NA TRBJ2-2 TRBV7-2
CASSVEAGVNTEAFF TGTGCCAGCAGCGTAGAGGCAGGGGTCAACACTGAAGCTTTCTTT NA NA TRBJ1-1 TRBV9
CASSQDPVGGPRSGNTIYF TGCGCCAGCAGCCAAGATCCGGTGGGGGGCCCTAGATCTGGAAACACCATATATTTT NA NA TRBJ1-3 TRBV4-3
CASNRGRGNQPQHF TGTGCCAGCAACCGGGGAAGGGGCAATCAGCCCCAGCATTTT NA NA TRBJ1-5 TRBV2
CATSRDFGEQFF TGTGCCACCAGCAGAGATTTTGGTGAGCAGTTCTTC NA NA TRBJ2-1 TRBV15
CASRAGTGGNEQFF TGTGCCAGCAGGGCCGGGACTGGAGGCAATGAGCAGTTCTTC NA NA TRBJ2-1 TRBV6-6
CASRTGRNTEAFF TGTGCCAGTCGTACAGGGAGGAACACTGAAGCTTTCTTT NA NA TRBJ1-1 TRBV19
CASSYLYLRGAGDTQYF TGTGCCAGCAGTTACTTATATTTGCGGGGGGCCGGGGATACGCAGTATTTT NA TRBD2 TRBJ2-3 TRBV6-2/TRBV6-3
CASSAGQGGSPLHF TGTGCCAGCAGTGCGGGACAGGGGGGTTCACCCCTCCACTTT NA TRBD1 TRBJ1-6 TRBV2